This TCR beta chain stems from a study of T cells in Graves' hyperthyroidism and ophthalmopathy. Study as a whole: Peripheral blood was collected at initial diagnosis, before any treatment. Whole-study findings and limits: Peripheral blood also featured most of the thyroid clonotypes expanded above 0.001.

Amplified TCR beta CDR3 regions came from RNA transcripts. The primer set for the first-round RT-PCR of the TCR CDR3 was HTBI. In TCRdb, the multiplex PCR reads were re-called with MiXCR into one record per CDR3 protein. The table records 750,000 to 900,000 distinct CDR3 sequences, 38% of them present only once. The definition of stable Graves' hyperthyroidism was no ophthalmopathy progression within 18 months. Diagnoses rested on clinical symptoms, serum thyroxine and TRAb, thyroid ultrasound and orbital computed tomography. Germline V gives CDR1 LNHDA, CDR2 SQIVND (reference sequence). This CDR3 region has 13 residues. Comment on this clonotype: Its antigen is not identified. A much larger clone is a single base away; this may be a read error.

The receptor was isolated from a man aged 18 to 35 with Graves' hyperthyroidism. The V gene is TRBV19, the J gene TRBJ1-4, with unresolved D. Sequencing was performed on blood. CDR3 residues: CASSPLSVENLFF. The CDR3 DNA follows: TGTGCCAGTAGCCCTCTCTCGGTTGAAAATCTGTTTTTT.